This T cell receptor (beta chain) was sequenced during a study of blood T cell repertoires in COVID-19. Study-wide context: Donors in the United States, Italy and Spain gave samples during acute or convalescent COVID-19. Sources were T cells, B-cell-depleted T cells, or PBMCs; the material itself was cDNA or gDNA.

Some clones are missing from TCRdb's copy, which holds only in-frame ones; the method was immunoSEQ multiplex PCR. The table has fewer than 60,000 clones, 65% to 85% seen once. During active infection, Seattle patients enrolled and were then monitored through disease. With V trimmed by 4 bases and J by 6 bases, 24 bases remained unmatched. CDR1 and CDR2 from the germline V gene are SQVTM and ANQGSEA. The CDR3 consists of 19 residues. This clone came up once. The TCR sequence derives from an elderly woman with COVID-19, enrolled during active disease. Sequenced input: peripheral blood. The chain couples TRBV29-1 to TRBJ2-3; the match to TRBD2 covers 8 bases. This CDR3 is CSVVFAGAQTGGPRDTQYF. In DNA, the CDR3 is TGCAGCGTTGTTTTTGCCGGAGCCCAAACGGGAGGGCCCCGGGATACGCAGTATTTT.